Listed below are T cell receptor beta chains from one sample, sequenced in a study of T cells in Graves' hyperthyroidism and ophthalmopathy. MiXCR was run by TCRdb on the multiplex PCR reads, yielding one entry per CDR3 protein. The sample has around 100,000 distinct CDR3 sequences; 40% to 50% are singletons. The sample taken for sequencing was blood. The origin of the receptors is a man aged 40-49 years with Graves' hyperthyroidism. CDR3s leave out the opening cysteine and the closing phenylalanine or tryptophan.

V | CDR3
TRBV6-5 | ASSYTTSGRDEQF
TRBV7-8 | ASSSREVGYNEQF
TRBV6-2/TRBV6-3 | ASSYGGGLAEETQY
TRBV20-1 | SAPGIDAYNEQY
TRBV2 | ASSGQGLVGNTIY
TRBV20-1 | SASAAPYNEQY
TRBV15 | ATSIYLCSARTGAAGANVLT
TRBV7-2 | ASSATLGNTGELF
TRBV11-2 | ASSLVGTDQPQH
TRBV6-1 | ASGDSSTDTQY
TRBV29-1 | SLGGGNSNQPQH
TRBV15 | ATSIDRVETQY
TRBV20-1 | SARGTGKRLSPLH
TRBV2 | ASSPPGAGGINEQF
TRBV20-1 | SAPTGGASGWNSYEQY
TRBV14 | ASREDTGGLTGELF
TRBV10-3 | ASSIRGSGRAYEQY
TRBV3-1 | ASGPRSTDTQY
TRBV20-1 | SARSRQGVGETQY
TRBV7-8 | ASSSREDRSYEH
TRBV12-3/TRBV12-4 | ASSLGFAGSGELF
TRBV10-3 | ASSEGTGYSDQPQH
TRBV5-4 | ASSSSAPGEQF
TRBV20-1 | SASAGGAVYEQY
TRBV20-1 | SARGTGLGTEAF
TRBV20-1 | SASPNWGQGTSLVETQY
TRBV7-8 | ASSLTGLAGAHEQY
TRBV18 | ASSSQATGSTDTQY
TRBV5-1 | ASSLPTGEGETQY
TRBV20-1 | SAPGPGLAGGREQY
TRBV20-1 | SARLAGGPLGELF
TRBV2 | ASSTGVGGSYNSPLH
TRBV6-5 | ASSYGSGRNTIY
TRBV2 | ASAFRGQGEQY
TRBV19 | ASSIRGGNTGELF
TRBV20-1 | SASGSGGGQETQY
TRBV20-1 | SALRSGPSSPLH
TRBV10-3 | AISPGYQPQH
TRBV5-4 | ASRGGTGYYEQY
TRBV6-1 | ASSELPPLAGGADTQY
TRBV5-6 | ASSPRQGWTEAF
TRBV29-1 | SVSSTGGYNEQF
TRBV20-1 | SAQGSRNEQF
TRBV20-1 | SAPSDRVGTEAF